The TCR beta chain described here comes from a study of T cells in Graves' hyperthyroidism and ophthalmopathy. Amplified regions were TCR beta CDR3 sequences from RNA transcripts. A set of HTBI primers served as the primers for a first-round RT-PCR of the TCR CDR3. TCRdb reanalysed the multiplex PCR reads using MiXCR and keeps one entry per CDR3 protein. Among hundreds of thousands of distinct CDR3 sequences listed, 45% were seen once. Findings of the study overall: The model made its ophthalmopathy prediction, and onset followed a median about 6.8 months later.

Lactation, pregnancy, other autoimmune disease or uncontrolled infection excluded patients. Thyroid ultrasound and orbital computed tomography, with clinical symptoms and serum thyroxine and TRAb, informed diagnoses. Germline V gives CDR1 PRHDT, CDR2 FYEKMQ (reference sequence). The V end lost 6 bases, the J end lost 6 bases, and 18 bases lay between the germline ends. This CDR3 has 15 amino acids. Turning to this clonotype: Antigen: not known.

V usage is TRBV13 and J usage is TRBJ1-5; a possible D gene is TRBD1 (6 bases). Sequenced material: peripheral blood or thyroid tissue (not recorded which). The receptor was derived from an adult man with Graves' disease, either hyperthyroidism or ophthalmopathy (not recorded which). CDR3 protein: CASSLLAGVTQPQHF. CDR3 bases: TGTGCCAGCAGTTTATTGGCAGGGGTCACTCAGCCCCAGCATTTT.